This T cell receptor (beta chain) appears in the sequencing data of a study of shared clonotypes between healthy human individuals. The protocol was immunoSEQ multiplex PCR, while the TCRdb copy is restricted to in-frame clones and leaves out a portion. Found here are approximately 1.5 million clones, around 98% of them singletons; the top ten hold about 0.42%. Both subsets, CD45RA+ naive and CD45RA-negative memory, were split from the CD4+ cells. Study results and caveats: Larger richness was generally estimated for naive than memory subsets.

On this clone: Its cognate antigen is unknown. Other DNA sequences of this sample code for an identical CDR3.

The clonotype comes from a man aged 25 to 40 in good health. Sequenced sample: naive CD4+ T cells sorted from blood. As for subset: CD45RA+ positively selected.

The CDR3 sequence is CASSSPGGPTDTQYF. The CDR3 DNA sequence: TGTGCCAGCAGCTCCCCAGGGGGCCCCACAGATACGCAGTATTTT. This chain links TRBV28 with TRBJ2-3, with 8 bases lining up with TRBD1. Trimming at V came to 6 bases and at J to 2 bases, leaving 7 bases not matched to a gene. The CDR3 is 15 residues long. Germline V gene sequence: CDR1 MDHEN, CDR2 SYDVKM.